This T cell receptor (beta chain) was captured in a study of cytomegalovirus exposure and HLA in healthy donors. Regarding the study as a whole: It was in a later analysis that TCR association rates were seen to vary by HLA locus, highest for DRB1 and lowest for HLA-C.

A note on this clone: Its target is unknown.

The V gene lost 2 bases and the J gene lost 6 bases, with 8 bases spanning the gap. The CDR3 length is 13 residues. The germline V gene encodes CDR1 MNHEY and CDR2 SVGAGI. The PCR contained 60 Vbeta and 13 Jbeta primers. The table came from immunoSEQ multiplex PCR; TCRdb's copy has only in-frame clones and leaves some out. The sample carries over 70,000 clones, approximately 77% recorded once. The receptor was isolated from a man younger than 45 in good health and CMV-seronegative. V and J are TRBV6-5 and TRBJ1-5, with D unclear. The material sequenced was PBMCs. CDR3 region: CASSYPSGQPQHF. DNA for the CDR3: TGTGCCAGCAGTTACCCTTCAGGTCAGCCCCAGCATTTT.